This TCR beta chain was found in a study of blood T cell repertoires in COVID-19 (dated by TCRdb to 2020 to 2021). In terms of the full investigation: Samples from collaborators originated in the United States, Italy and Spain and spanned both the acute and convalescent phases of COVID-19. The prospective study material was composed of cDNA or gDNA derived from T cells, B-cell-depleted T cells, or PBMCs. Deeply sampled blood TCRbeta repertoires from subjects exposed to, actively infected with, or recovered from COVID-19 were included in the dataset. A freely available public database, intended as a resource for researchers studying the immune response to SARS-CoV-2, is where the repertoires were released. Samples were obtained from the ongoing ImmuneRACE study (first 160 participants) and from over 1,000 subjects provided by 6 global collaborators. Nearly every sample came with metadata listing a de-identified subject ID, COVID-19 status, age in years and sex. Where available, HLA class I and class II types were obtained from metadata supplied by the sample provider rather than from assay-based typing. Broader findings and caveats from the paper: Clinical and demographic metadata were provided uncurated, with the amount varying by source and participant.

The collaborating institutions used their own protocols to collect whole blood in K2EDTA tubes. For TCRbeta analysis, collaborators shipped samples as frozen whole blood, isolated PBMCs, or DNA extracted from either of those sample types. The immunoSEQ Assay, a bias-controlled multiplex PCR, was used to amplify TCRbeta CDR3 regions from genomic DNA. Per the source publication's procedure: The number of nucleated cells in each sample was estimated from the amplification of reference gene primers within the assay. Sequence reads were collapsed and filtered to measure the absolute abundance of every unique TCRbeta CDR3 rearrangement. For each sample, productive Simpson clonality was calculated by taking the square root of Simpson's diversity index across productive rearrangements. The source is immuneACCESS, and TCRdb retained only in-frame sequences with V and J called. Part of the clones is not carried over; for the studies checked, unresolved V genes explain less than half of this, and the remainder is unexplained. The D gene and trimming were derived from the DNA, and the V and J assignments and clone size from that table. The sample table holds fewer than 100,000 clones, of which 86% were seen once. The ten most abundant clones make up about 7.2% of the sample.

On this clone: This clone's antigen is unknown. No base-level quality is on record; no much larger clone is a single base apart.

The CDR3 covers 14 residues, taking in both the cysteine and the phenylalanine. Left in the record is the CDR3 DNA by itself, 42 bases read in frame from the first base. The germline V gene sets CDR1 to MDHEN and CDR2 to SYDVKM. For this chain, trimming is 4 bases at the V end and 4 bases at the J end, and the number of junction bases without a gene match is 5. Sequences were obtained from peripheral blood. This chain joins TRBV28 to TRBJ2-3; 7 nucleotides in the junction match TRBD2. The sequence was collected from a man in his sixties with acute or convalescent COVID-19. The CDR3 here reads CASSWGGSADTQYF. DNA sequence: TGTGCCAGCAGTTGGGGGGGGAGCGCAGATACGCAGTATTTT.